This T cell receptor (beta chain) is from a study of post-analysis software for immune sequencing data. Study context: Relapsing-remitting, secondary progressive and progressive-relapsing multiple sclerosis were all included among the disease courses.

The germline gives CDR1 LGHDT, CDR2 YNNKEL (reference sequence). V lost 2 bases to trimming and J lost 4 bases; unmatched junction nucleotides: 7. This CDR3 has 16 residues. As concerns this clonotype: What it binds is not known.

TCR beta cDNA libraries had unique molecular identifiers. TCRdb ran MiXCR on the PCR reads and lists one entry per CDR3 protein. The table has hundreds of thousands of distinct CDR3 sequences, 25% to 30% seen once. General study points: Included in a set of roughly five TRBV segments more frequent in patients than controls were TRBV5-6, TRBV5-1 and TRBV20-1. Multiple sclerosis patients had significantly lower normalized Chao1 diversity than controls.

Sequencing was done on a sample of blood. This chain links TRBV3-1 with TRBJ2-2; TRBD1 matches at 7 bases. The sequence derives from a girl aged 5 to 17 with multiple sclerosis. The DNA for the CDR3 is TGTGCCAGCAGCCAACGGACAGGAATCGGCACCGGGGAGCTGTTTTTT. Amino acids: CASSQRTGIGTGELFF.